Given below is one T cell receptor beta chain in context. This clone was found once. What this receptor recognizes is not known. Base qualities are not recorded, but no much larger clone differs from it by a single base. The sample belongs to a study of blood T cell repertoires in COVID-19 (dated by TCRdb to 2020 to 2021). Concerning the study at large: Collaborator samples came from the United States, Italy and Spain and covered acute and convalescent phases of COVID-19. The prospective study material was composed of cDNA or gDNA derived from T cells, B-cell-depleted T cells, or PBMCs. HLA class I and class II types, where available, came from metadata supplied by the sample provider rather than from assay-based typing. Samples came from the ongoing ImmuneRACE study (first 160 participants) plus 1,254 subjects from 6 global collaborators. Subjects who had been exposed to COVID-19, were actively infected with it, or had recovered from it provided the deeply sampled blood TCRbeta repertoires that made up the dataset. The repertoires were released in a freely available public database intended as a resource for research on the immune response to SARS-CoV-2. The sample metadata nearly always contained a de-identified subject ID, COVID-19 status, age in years and sex. Results the study describes overall, beyond this receptor: The quantity of clinical and demographic metadata differed by source and by participant and was supplied without curation.

Samples from volunteer blood donors who had recovered from COVID-19 were contributed by a second Seattle source. The collaborating institutions used their own protocols to collect whole blood in K2EDTA tubes. For TCRbeta analysis, collaborators shipped samples in one of three forms: frozen whole blood, isolated PBMCs, or DNA extracted from either of those sample types. V loses 4 bases of germline sequence and J loses 7 bases, and the interval between the two ends is 14 bases. Including cysteine and phenylalanine, the CDR3 has 15 amino acids. Only the CDR3 part of the read is kept: 45 bases, read in frame from the first base. From the germline V gene, CDR1 is MNHEY and CDR2 is SVGAGI. The immunoSEQ Assay, a bias-controlled multiplex PCR, was used to amplify TCRbeta CDR3 regions from genomic DNA. Regarding the original processing steps: Within the assay, amplification of reference gene primers was used to estimate how many nucleated cells each sample contained. To quantify the absolute abundance of each unique TCRbeta CDR3 rearrangement, sequence reads were collapsed and filtered. For each sample, productive Simpson clonality was calculated by taking the square root of Simpson's diversity index across productive rearrangements. TCRdb re-hosts the immuneACCESS table, in-frame sequences only. Its copies lack some clones; in the studies checked, an unresolved V gene accounts for under half of them, and the cause for the rest is not known. V and J calls and clone size come straight from that table; D and trimming were deduced from the DNA. For this sample the table gives 310,000 or so clones, of which 70% to 90% were detected only once. The biggest ten clones account for over 2% of the sample.

The clonotype originates from a woman between 25 and 40 years old who had recovered from COVID-19. The specimen was peripheral blood. The sequence links TRBV6-5 to TRBJ1-6; a tentative D call is TRBD1 (6 bases match). The DNA reads TGTGCCAGCAGTTCCACGGGGGGCCTGAATTCACCCCTCCACTTT. Its product reads: CASSSTGGLNSPLHF.